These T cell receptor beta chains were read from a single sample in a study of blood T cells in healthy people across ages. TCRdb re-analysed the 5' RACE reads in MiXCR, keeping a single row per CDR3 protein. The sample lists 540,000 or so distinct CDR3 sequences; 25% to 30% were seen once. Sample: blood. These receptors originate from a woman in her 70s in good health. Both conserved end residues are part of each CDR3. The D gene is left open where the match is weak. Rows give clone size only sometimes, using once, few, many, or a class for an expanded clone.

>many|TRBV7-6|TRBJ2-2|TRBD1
TGTGCCAGCAGCCCAGGACAGGGGGTCATCGGGGAGCTGTTTTTT
CASSPGQGVIGELFF
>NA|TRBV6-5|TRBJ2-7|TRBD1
TGTGCCAGCAATGTCGCCGGGACAGGGATTCACGAGCAGTACTTC
CASNVAGTGIHEQYF
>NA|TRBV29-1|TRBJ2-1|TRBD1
TGCAGCGTTTCGACAGGGGGCAATGAGCAGTTCTTC
CSVSTGGNEQFF
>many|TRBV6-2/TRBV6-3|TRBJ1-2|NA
TGTGCCAGCAGCCCCTACGGGCCGAACTATGGCTACACCTTC
CASSPYGPNYGYTF
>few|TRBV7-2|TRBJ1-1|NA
TGTGCCAGCAGCTTAGTGTGGAACACTGAAGCTTTCTTT
CASSLVWNTEAFF
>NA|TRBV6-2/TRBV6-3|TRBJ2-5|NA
TGTGCCACCTACTCTACAGGGCACCAAGAGACCCAGTACTTC
CATYSTGHQETQYF
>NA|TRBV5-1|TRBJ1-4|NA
TGCGCCAGCAGCTTGTCTCGCTTGGCGAGGGAAAAACTGTTTTTT
CASSLSRLAREKLFF
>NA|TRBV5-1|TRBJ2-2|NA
TGCGCCAGCAGCTCCCTTTTCGGACAGGGGGAGCTGTTTTTT
CASSSLFGQGELFF
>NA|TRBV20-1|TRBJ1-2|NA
TGCAGTGCTAGTCACCCGGGCCCCACTAAGAGAGGCTACACCTTC
CSASHPGPTKRGYTF
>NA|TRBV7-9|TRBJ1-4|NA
TGTGCCAGCAGCTTGACAGCCCTTAATGAAAAACTGGTTTTT
CASSLTALNEKLVF
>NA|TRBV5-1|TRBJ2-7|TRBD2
TGCGCCAGCAGCTTGGTTGCGAGCGGGGGCCAACCCTACGAGCAGTACTTC
CASSLVASGGQPYEQYF
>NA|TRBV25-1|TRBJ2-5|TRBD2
TGTGCCAGCAGTGAGGGAGGGCAGCTCTACTTC
CASSEGGQLYF
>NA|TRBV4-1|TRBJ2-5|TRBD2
TGCGCCAGCAGCCAGCATTCGACTAGCGGGGGGCAAGAGGCCCAGTACTTC
CASSQHSTSGGQEAQYF
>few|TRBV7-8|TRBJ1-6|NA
TGTGCCAGCAGTTCACGAACTATTTATAATTCACCCCTCCACTTT
CASSSRTIYNSPLHF
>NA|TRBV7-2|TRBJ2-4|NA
TGTGCCAGCAGCTTATTGTCTCCTCGGGACATTCAGTACTTC
CASSLLSPRDIQYF
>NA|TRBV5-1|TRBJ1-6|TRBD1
TGCGCCAGCAGCTTCGGGACAGATAATTCACCCCTCCACTTT
CASSFGTDNSPLHF